Described below is a single T cell receptor (beta chain) sequence and its context. The antigen is not known. Time point indicated: after neoadjuvant nivolumab, at surgical resection. The data were produced by immunoSEQ multiplex PCR, yet TCRdb's version contains in-frame clones alone and is incomplete. Of roughly 10,000 clones in the sample, approximately 72% were seen once. This entry is derived from a study of neoadjuvant anti-PD-1 for oral cavity cancer. Study conclusions and caveats: After neoadjuvant nivolumab, PBMC T cell clonality was significantly higher in non-responders than responders.

CDR1 SGHTS and CDR2 YDEGEE come from the germline V gene. This CDR3 contains 15 residues. V was shortened by 2 bases and J by 3 bases, with 11 bases between the two germline ends. V and J are TRBV5-8 and TRBJ1-4; D call uncertain. The input for sequencing was PBMCs, taken after nivolumab (anti-PD-1) treatment. The TCR was taken from a person aged 40 to 85 with oral cavity squamous cell carcinoma. CDR3 amino acids: CASSFAGKANEKLFF. The CDR3 coding sequence is TGTGCCAGCAGCTTCGCGGGGAAAGCTAATGAAAAACTGTTTTTT.